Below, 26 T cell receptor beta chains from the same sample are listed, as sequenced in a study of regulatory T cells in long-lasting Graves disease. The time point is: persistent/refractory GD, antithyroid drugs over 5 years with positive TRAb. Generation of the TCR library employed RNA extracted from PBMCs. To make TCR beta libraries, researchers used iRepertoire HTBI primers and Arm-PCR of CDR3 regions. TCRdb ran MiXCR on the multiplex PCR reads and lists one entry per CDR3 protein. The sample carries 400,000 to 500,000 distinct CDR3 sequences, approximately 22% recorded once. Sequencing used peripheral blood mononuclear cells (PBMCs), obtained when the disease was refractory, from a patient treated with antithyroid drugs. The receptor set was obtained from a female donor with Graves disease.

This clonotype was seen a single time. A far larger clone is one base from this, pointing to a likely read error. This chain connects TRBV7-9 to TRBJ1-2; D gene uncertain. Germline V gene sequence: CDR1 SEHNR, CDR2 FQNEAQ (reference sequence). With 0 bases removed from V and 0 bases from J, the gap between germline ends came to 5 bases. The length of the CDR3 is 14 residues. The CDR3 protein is CASSLARANYGYTF. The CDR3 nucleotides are TGTGCCAGCAGCTTAGCCCGGGCTAACTATGGCTACACCTTC.

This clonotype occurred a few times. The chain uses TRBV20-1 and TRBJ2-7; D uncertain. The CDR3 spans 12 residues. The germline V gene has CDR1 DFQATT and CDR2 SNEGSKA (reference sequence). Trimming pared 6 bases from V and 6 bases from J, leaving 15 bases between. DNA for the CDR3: TGCAGTGCCGGAGTCCTACAGTTCGAGCAGTACTTC. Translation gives CSAGVLQFEQYF.

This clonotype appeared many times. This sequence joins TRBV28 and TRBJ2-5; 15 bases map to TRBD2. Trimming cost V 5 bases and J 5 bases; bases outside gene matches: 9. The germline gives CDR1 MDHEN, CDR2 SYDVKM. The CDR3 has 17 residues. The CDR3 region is CASSLPRTSGRVETQYF. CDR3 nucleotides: TGTGCCAGCAGTCTCCCTCGGACTAGCGGGAGGGTGGAGACCCAGTACTTC.

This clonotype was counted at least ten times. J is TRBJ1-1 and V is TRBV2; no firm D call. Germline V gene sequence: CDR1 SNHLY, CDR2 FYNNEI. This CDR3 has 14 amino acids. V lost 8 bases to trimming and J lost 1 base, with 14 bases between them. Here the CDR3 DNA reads TGTGCCAGCTTATACCTTACACAGAACACTGAAGCTTTCTTT. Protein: CASLYLTQNTEAFF.

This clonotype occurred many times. The CDR3 loop reads CASSSTGTVGGETQYF. CDR3 nucleotide sequence: TGTGCCAGCAGCTCGACCGGGACGGTGGGTGGCGAGACCCAGTACTTC. V usage is TRBV7-2 and J usage is TRBJ2-5; either TRBD1 or TRBD2 may fit D (5 bases each). Germline lookup yields CDR1 SGHTA and CDR2 FQGNSA. Trimming cost V 4 bases and J 5 bases, with 20 bases left between them. The CDR3 has 16 amino acids.

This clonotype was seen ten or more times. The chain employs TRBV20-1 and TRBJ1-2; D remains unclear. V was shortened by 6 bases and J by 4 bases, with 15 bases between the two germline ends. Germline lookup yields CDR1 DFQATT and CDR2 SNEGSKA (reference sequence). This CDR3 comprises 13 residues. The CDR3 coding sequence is TGCAGTGCCCCATCCTCGAAGGGCTATGGCTACACCTTC. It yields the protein CSAPSSKGYGYTF.

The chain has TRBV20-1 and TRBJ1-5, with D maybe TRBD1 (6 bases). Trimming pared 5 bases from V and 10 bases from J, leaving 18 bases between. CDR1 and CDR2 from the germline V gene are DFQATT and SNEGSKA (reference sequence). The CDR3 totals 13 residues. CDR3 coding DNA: TGCAGTGCTGCGGCAGGGGAGGTTCGCCCCCAGCATTTT. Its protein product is CSAAAGEVRPQHF.

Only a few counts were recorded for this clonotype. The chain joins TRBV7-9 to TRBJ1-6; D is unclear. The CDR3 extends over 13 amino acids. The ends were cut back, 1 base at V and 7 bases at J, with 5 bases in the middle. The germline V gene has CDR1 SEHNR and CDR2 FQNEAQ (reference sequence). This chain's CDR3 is CASSLVENSPLHF. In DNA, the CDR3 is TGTGCCAGCAGCTTAGTTGAAAATTCACCCCTCCACTTT.

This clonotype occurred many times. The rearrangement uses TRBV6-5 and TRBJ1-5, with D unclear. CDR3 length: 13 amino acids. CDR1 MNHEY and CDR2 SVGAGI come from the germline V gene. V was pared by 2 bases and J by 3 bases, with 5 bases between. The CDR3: CASSYGVNQPQHF. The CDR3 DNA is TGTGCCAGCAGTTACGGGGTCAATCAGCCCCAGCATTTT.

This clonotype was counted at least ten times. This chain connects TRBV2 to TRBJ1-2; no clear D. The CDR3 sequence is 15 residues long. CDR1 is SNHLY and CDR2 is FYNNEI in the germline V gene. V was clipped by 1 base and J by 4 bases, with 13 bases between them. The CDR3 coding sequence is TGTGCCAGCAGTGAAGGTGCCGCCGAGTTCTATGGCTACACCTTC. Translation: CASSEGAAEFYGYTF.

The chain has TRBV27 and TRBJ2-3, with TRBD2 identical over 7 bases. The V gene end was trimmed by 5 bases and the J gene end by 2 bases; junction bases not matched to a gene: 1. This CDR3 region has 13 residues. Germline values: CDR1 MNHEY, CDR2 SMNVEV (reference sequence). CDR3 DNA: TGTGCCAGCAGTACTAGCGCCACAGATACGCAGTATTTT. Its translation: CASSTSATDTQYF.

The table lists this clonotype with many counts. DNA for the CDR3: TGTGCCAGCAGCTGGTTAGCGGGAGCCCAAGAGACCCAGTACTTC. Encoded protein: CASSWLAGAQETQYF. The V gene is TRBV6-2 or TRBV6-3, the J gene TRBJ2-5, with 9 bases lining up with TRBD2. Looked up from germline, CDR1 is MNHEY and CDR2 is SVGEGT. V shed 6 bases and J 1 base; nucleotides not matched to a gene: 6. The CDR3 runs to 15 residues.

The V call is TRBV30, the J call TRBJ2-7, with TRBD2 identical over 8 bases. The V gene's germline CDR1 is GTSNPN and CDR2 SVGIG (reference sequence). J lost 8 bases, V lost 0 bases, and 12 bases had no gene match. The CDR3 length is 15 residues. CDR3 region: CAWSVPGGTLFKQYF. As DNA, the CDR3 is TGTGCCTGGAGTGTACCGGGAGGGACCCTTTTCAAGCAGTACTTC.

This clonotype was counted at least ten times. The CDR3 protein is CATGLGGPNEQYF. The CDR3, as DNA: TGTGCCACCGGACTGGGAGGGCCCAACGAGCAGTACTTC. V is TRBV10-3 and J is TRBJ2-7; 7 nucleotides match TRBD2. Germline-derived CDR1 and CDR2 are ENHRY and SYGVKD. V gave up 10 bases and J gave up 5 bases; unmatched junction bases: 11. The CDR3 loop spans 13 amino acids.

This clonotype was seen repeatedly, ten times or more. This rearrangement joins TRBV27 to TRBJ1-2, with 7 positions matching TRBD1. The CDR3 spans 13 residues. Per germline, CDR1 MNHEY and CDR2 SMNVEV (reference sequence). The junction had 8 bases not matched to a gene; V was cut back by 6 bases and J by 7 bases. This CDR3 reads CASSYRGSPGYTF. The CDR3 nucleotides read TGTGCCAGCAGCTACAGGGGTTCTCCTGGCTACACCTTC.

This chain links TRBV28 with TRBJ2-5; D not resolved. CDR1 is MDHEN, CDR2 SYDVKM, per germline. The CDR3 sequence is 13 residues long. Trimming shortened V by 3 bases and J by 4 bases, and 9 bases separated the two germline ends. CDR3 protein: CASSLRIRETQYF. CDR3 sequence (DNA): TGTGCCAGCAGTTTGCGCATCCGAGAGACCCAGTACTTC.

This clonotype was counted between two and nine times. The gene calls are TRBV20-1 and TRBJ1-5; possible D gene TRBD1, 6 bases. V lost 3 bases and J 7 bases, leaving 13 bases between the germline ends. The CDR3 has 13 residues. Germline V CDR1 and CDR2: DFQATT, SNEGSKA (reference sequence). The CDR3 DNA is TGCAGTGCTAGTAGAGGGGGTCAGCAGCCCCAGCATTTT. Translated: CSASRGGQQPQHF.

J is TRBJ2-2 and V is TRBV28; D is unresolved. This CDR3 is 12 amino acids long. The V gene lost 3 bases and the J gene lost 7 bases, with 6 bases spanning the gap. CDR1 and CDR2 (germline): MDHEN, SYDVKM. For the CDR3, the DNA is TGTGCCAGCAGTTTCCCCGGCGGGGAGCTGTTTTTT. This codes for CASSFPGGELFF.

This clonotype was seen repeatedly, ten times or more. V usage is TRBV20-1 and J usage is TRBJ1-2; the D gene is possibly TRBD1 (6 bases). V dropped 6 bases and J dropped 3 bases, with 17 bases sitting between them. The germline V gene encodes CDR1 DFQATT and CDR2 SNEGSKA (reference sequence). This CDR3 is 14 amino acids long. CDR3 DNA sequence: TGCAGTGCGGCCCGGGGGCCAAACTACTATGGCTACACCTTC. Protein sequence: CSAARGPNYYGYTF.

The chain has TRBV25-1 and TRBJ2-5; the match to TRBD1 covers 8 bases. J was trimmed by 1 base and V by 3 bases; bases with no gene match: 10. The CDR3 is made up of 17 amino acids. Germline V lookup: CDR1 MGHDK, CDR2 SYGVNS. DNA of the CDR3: TGTGCCAGCAGTGAGACCCGGGACAGGATCCCCCAAGAGACCCAGTACTTC. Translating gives CASSETRDRIPQETQYF.

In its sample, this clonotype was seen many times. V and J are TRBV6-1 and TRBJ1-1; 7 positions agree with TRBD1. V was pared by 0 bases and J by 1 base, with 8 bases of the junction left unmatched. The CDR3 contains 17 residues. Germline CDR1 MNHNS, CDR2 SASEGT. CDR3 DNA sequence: TGTGCCAGCAGTGAAGCGGGCAGGGGGAATGCGAACACTGAAGCTTTCTTT. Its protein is CASSEAGRGNANTEAFF.

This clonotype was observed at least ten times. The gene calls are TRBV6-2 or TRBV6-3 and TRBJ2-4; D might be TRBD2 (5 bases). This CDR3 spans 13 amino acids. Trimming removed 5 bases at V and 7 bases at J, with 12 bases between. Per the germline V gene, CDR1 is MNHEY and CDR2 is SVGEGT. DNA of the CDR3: TGTGCCAGCAGTGAACCGGGGTTGAACATTCAGTACTTC. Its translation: CASSEPGLNIQYF.

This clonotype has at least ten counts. The CDR3 region has the DNA TGTGCCACCCTAGGGGGGAACACCGGGGAGCTGTTTTTT. This sequence encodes CATLGGNTGELFF. The J gene is TRBJ2-2, the V gene TRBV28; TRBD1 is a possible D gene (6 bases). Trimming left V 10 bases short and J 1 base short, with 10 bases between. CDR1 and CDR2 from the germline V gene are MDHEN and SYDVKM. The length of the CDR3 is 13 residues. Full variable domain (missing parts from reference TRBV28 and TRBJ2-2): DVKVTQSSRYLVKRTGEKVFLECVQDMDHENMFWYRQDPGLGLRLIYFSYDVKMKEKGDIPEGYSVSREKKERFSLILESASTNQTSMYLCATLGGNTGELFFGEGSRLTVL.

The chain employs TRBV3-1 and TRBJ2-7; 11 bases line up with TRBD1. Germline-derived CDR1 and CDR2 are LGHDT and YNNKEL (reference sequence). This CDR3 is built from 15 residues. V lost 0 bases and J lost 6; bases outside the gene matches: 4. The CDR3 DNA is TGTGCCAGCAGCCAAGATTGGACAGGGGGCAGCGAGCAGTACTTC. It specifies CASSQDWTGGSEQYF.

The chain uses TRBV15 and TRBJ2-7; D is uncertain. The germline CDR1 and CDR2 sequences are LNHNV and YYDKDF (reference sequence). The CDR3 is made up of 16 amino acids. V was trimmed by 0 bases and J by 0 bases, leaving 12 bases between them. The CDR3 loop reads CATSRDKTFSSYEQYF. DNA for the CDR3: TGTGCCACCAGCAGAGATAAGACTTTCAGCTCCTACGAGCAGTACTTC.

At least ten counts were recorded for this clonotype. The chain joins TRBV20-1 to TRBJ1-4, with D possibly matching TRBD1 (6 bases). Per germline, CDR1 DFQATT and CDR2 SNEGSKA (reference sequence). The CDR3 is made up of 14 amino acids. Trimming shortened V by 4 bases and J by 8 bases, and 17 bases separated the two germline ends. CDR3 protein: CSANPTGLEEKLFF. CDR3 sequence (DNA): TGCAGTGCTAATCCCACAGGGTTGGAGGAAAAACTGTTTTTT.